The present T cell receptor beta chain was sequenced within a study of blood T cell repertoires in COVID-19. Overall study: The United States, Italy and Spain were the sources of the acute and convalescent COVID-19 samples. Nucleic acid was either cDNA or gDNA, and it came from T cells, B-cell-depleted T cells, or PBMCs.

Per the authors' pipeline: Reference gene primer amplification gave estimated nucleated cell counts. The table came from immunoSEQ multiplex PCR; TCRdb's copy has only in-frame clones and leaves some out. The D gene and trimming were derived from the DNA, and the V and J assignments and clone size from that table. The sample contains roughly 38,000 clones, 80% to 90% of which appear only once. Germline loops: CDR1 DFQATT, CDR2 SNEGSKA (reference sequence). V lost 6 bases, J lost 8 bases, and 11 bases lay in between. The CDR3 loop spans 11 amino acids. The sample consisted of peripheral blood. The clonotype was recovered from a woman in her 70s with acute or convalescent COVID-19. The rearrangement joins TRBV20-1 to TRBJ2-4, with D uncertain. In DNA, the CDR3 is TGCAGTGCAGACAAGACGGACATTCAGTACTTC. Protein: CSADKTDIQYF.